The entry below describes one T cell receptor beta chain. Antigen: not known. The naive CD8 fraction comprised CD45RO-negative cells positively selected for CCR7 and excluded terminally differentiated effector memory CD45RA+ cells. Donors, without exception, were Caucasian adults residing in Nashville, Tennessee. This record comes from a study of shared clonotypes between healthy human individuals. Method: immunoSEQ multiplex PCR; TCRdb's copy keeps in-frame clones and lacks some. The sample includes roughly 2.1 million clones, more than 85% of them seen just once. Overall study findings and caveats: Despite large depth, rarefaction showed incomplete sorted-subset sequencing.

There are 12 residues in the CDR3. The germline CDR1 and CDR2 sequences are SNHLY and FYNNEI. Trimming removed 7 bases at V and 2 bases at J, with 9 bases between. The sequence came from a man between 18 and 35 years old in good health. Some clones in this sample may be carry-over from other donors' samples. V is TRBV2 and J is TRBJ2-7, with D unclear. Source material: naive CD8+ T cells from PBMCs. CDR3 coding DNA: TGTGCCAGCACAGGACCCGCCTACGAGCAGTACTTC. It yields the protein CASTGPAYEQYF.